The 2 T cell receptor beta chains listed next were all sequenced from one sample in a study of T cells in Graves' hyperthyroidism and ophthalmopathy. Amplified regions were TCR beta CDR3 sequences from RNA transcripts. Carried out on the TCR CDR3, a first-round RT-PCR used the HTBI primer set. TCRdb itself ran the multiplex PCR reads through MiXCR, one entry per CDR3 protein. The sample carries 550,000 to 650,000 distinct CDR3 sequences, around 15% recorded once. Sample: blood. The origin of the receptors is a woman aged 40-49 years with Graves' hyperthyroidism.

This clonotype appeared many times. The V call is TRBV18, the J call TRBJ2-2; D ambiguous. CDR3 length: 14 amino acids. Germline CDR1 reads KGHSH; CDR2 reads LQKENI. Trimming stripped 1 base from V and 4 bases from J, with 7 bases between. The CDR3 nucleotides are TGTGCCAGCTCACCACTAGAATCCACCGGGGAGCTGTTTTTT. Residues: CASSPLESTGELFF.

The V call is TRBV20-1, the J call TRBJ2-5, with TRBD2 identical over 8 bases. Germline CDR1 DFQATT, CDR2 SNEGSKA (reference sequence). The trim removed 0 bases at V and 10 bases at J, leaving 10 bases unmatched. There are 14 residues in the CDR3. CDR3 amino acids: CSARDPSGGEVQYF. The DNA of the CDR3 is TGCAGTGCTAGAGATCCGAGCGGGGGAGAGGTCCAGTACTTC.